This T cell receptor (beta chain) was obtained from a study of shared clonotypes between healthy human individuals. Study in general: Used for every donor were three CD4 naive, three CD4 memory, two CD8 naive and one CD8 memory plate.

The table came from immunoSEQ multiplex PCR; TCRdb's copy has only in-frame clones and leaves some out. The repertoire holds 2 million to 2.5 million clones, roughly 92% seen once, with approximately 0.39% in the top ten. Per germline, CDR1 SGHAT and CDR2 FQNNGV. J gave up 3 bases and V 5 bases, and 10 bases lay outside the gene matches. The CDR3 spans 15 residues. A note on this clone: Its antigen is unidentified.

Study-level findings and limits: Naive subsets usually exceeded memory subsets in estimated richness.

Division of CD4+ cells produced a CD45RA+ naive subset and a CD45RA-negative memory subset. This chain connects TRBV11-2 to TRBJ2-7, with 7 nucleotides matching TRBD2. The source is a man aged 18 to 30 in good health. Some clones in this sample may be carry-over from other donors' samples. The sample comprised naive CD4+ T cells from PBMCs. Subset defined: CD45RA+ positively selected. CDR3 coding DNA: TGTGCCAGCAGCCCGGGGGGACTATTCAACTACGAGCAGTACTTC. This codes for CASSPGGLFNYEQYF. Full variable domain (missing parts from reference TRBV11-2 and TRBJ2-7): EAGVAQSPRYKIIEKRQSVAFWCNPISGHATLYWYQQILGQGPKLLIQFQNNGVVDDSQLPKDRFSAERLKGVDSTLKIQPAKLEDSAVYLCASSPGGLFNYEQYFGPGTRLTVT.